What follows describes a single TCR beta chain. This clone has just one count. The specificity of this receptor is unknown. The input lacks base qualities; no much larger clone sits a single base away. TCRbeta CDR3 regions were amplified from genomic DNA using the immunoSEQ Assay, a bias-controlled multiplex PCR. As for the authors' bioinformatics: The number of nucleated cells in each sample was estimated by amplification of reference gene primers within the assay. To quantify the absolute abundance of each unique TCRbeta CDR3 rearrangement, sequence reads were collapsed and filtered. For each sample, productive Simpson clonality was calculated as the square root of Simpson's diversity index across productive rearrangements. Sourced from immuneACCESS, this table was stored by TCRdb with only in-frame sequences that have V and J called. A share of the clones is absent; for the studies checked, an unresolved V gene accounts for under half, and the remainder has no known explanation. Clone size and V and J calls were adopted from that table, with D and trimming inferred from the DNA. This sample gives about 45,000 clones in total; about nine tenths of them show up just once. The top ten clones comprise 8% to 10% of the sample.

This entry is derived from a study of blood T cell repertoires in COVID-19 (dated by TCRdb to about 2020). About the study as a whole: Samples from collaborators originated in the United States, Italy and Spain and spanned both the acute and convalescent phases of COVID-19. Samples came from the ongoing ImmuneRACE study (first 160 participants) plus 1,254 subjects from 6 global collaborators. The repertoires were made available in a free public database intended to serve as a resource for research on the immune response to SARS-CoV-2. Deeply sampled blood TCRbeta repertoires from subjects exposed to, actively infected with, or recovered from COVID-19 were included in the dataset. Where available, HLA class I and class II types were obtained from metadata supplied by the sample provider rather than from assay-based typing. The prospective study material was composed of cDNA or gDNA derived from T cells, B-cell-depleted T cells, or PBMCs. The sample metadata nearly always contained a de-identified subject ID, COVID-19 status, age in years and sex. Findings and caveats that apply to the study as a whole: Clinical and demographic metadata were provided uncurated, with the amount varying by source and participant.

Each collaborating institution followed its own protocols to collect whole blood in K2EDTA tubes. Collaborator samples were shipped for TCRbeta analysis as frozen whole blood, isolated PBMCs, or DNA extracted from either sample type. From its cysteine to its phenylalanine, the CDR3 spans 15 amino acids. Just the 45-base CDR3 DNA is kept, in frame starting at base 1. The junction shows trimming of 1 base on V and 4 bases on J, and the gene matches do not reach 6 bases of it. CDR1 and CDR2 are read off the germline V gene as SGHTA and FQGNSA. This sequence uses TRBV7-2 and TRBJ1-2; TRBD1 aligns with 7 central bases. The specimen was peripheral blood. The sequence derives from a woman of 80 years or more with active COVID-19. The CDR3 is CASSLGGQFFYGYTF. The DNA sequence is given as TGTGCCAGCAGCTTAGGGGGACAGTTCTTCTATGGCTACACCTTC.